This T cell receptor (beta chain) originates from a study of vaccination and CD4 T cells after COVID-19. Study at large: The convalescents comprised six males and four females, two of them Hispanic.

The sample's treatment: approximately 9-day PBMC culture with coronavirus spike peptide pools or control peptides (ViraFEST assay). At the Johns Hopkins FTIC core, DNA taken from cultured CD4+ T cells was sequenced by way of the Oncomine TCR Beta short-read assay. Cultured CD4+ T cells yielded the extracted genomic DNA. From the PCR reads, TCRdb called clonotypes with MiXCR, one entry per CDR3 protein. The profile shows 15,000 to 20,000 distinct CDR3 sequences, approximately 53% of them singletons. This clonotype was recorded a few times. Its antigen is unidentified. CDR3 length: 13 residues. Looked up from germline, CDR1 is SEHNR and CDR2 is FQNEAQ (reference sequence). V lost 5 bases and J 7 bases, leaving 12 bases between the germline ends.

The chain employs TRBV7-9 and TRBJ1-5, with D possibly TRBD1 on 6 matching bases. The source material was CD4+ T cells from blood, cultured in vitro, sampled before SARS-CoV-2 vaccination. This TCR came from a human donor who had recovered from COVID-19. DNA of the CDR3: TGTGCCAGCAGCGAGGGGGACGGGCAGCCCCAGCATTTT. Translated: CASSEGDGQPQHF.